Below are 30 T cell receptor beta chains sequenced from a single sample in a study of cytomegalovirus exposure and HLA in healthy donors (dated 2017 in TCRdb). Libraries were prepared through the immunoSEQ multiplex PCR assay. The multiplex PCR relied on a mix of 60 forward primers for TCR Vbeta segments and 13 reverse primers for TCR Jbeta segments. Entries here come from immuneACCESS through TCRdb and include only in-frame sequences with V and J called. Some clones fail to appear in such tables; in the studies checked, an unresolved V gene covers under half of the shortfall, and the cause of the remainder is unknown. Present in this sample are approximately 140,000 clones, 65% to 85% of which were seen just once. The top ten clones comprise 1.5% of the sample. Sequencing was done on a sample of PBMCs. The receptors derive from a woman aged 18-30 years in good health and CMV-seronegative.

The chain combines TRBV30 with TRBJ2-3; D may be TRBD2 (6 bases). The CDR3 consists of 15 residues. The V gene lost 0 bases and the J gene lost 7 bases, with 17 bases spanning the gap. Germline CDR1 reads GTSNPN; CDR2 reads SVGIG (reference sequence). As DNA, the CDR3 is TGTGCCTGGAGTGTAGGGCCGGGTCGGGGGAATACGCAGTATTTT. This sequence encodes CAWSVGPGRGNTQYF.

The J gene is TRBJ2-7, the V gene TRBV18; weak D call: TRBD2 (5 bases). Trimming pared 2 bases from V and 2 bases from J, leaving 7 bases between. CDR1 is KGHSH and CDR2 is LQKENI in the germline V gene. The CDR3 extends over 13 amino acids. DNA for the CDR3: TGTGCCAGCTCACCAGAGGGCGCCTACGAGCAGTACTTC. This encodes CASSPEGAYEQYF. Supplemented by reference TRBV18 and TRBJ2-7, the full variable domain reads NAGVMQNPRHLVRRRGQEARLRCSPMKGHSHVYWYRQLPEEGLKFMVYLQKENIIDESGMPKERFSAEFPKEGPSILRIQQVVRGDSAAYFCASSPEGAYEQYFGPGTRLTVT.

About this clone: The junction departs from germline at one end; a sequencing error may be responsible. The chain links TRBV20-1 to TRBJ2-7; TRBD2 matches at 14 bases. CDR3 size: 11 residues. CDR1 is DFQATT and CDR2 is SNEGSKA in the germline V gene (reference sequence). In nucleotides, the CDR3 is TGCAGTGCTAAGGGACTAGCGGGAGCTCTGTTC. Amino acid sequence: CSAKGLAGALF.

This clone was counted a few times. V and J are TRBV4-1 and TRBJ1-6; D might be TRBD1 (5 bases). V lost 0 bases, J lost 7 bases, and 16 bases lay in between. Germline V gene lookup returns CDR1 MGHRA and CDR2 YSYEKL. The CDR3 spans 17 residues. CDR3 in amino acids: CASSQDLGQRGNSPLHF. DNA for the CDR3: TGCGCCAGCAGCCAAGATTTAGGGCAGCGGGGGAATTCACCCCTCCACTTT.

This rearrangement joins TRBV27 to TRBJ2-3; 14 nucleotides match TRBD2. The V gene's germline CDR1 is MNHEY and CDR2 SMNVEV (reference sequence). Germline trimming cut 5 bases from V and 3 bases from J; bases unmatched to any gene: 4. This CDR3 comprises 16 residues. The CDR3: CASSPGTSGRTDTQYF. CDR3 sequence (DNA): TGTGCCAGCAGTCCCGGGACTAGCGGGAGAACAGATACGCAGTATTTT.

The chain recombines TRBV10-3 with TRBJ1-3; tentative D call: TRBD1 (6 bases). The CDR3 contains 11 residues. Germline V gene sequence: CDR1 ENHRY, CDR2 SYGVKD. V lost 6 bases, J lost 15 bases, and 15 bases lay in between. DNA of the CDR3: TGTGCCATCAGAGGGGGAGACCGGGCATATTTT. It is translated as CAIRGGDRAYF.

This chain uses TRBV25-1 with TRBJ2-7; D is perhaps TRBD2 (6 bases). Trimming shortened V by 0 bases and J by 9 bases, and 12 bases separated the two germline ends. Germline assignment: CDR1 MGHDK and CDR2 SYGVNS. The CDR3 contains 13 residues. Here the CDR3 DNA reads TGTGCCAGCAGTGAATATTGGGACTCGGGGCAGTACTTC. Amino acid sequence: CASSEYWDSGQYF.

The CDR3 bases are TGTGCCAGCGGTTTAGCGGGAGGTAATGAGCAGTTCTTC. Residues: CASGLAGGNEQFF. This chain connects TRBV5-4 to TRBJ2-1, with 10 bases matching TRBD2. The CDR3 sequence is 13 residues long. Germline CDR1 is SGHNT and CDR2 is YYREEE (reference sequence). V trimming: 7 bases; J trimming: 7 bases; junction bases outside the gene matches: 5.

The V and J genes are TRBV7-2 and TRBJ2-5; 10 bases are shared with TRBD2. Trimming removed 1 base from V and 2 bases from J; junction bases left unmatched: 4. The germline CDR1 and CDR2 sequences are SGHTA and FQGNSA. This CDR3 spans 16 amino acids. Here the CDR3 reads CASSLVSAGGQETQYF. In DNA, the CDR3 is TGTGCCAGCAGCTTAGTCTCAGCGGGAGGGCAAGAGACCCAGTACTTC.

J is TRBJ2-2 and V is TRBV27; no reliable D call. CDR1 is MNHEY and CDR2 is SMNVEV in the germline V gene (reference sequence). Trimming cost V 5 bases and J 4 bases, with 17 bases left between them. There are 16 residues in the CDR3. This chain's CDR3 is CASSTTPPLTTGELFF. Here the CDR3 DNA reads TGTGCCAGCAGTACGACACCCCCCTTAACCACCGGGGAGCTGTTTTTT.

This chain connects TRBV4-2 to TRBJ2-7; D may be TRBD2 (7 bases). Trimming left V 4 bases short and J 2 bases short, with 15 bases between. In germline, CDR1 is LGHNA, CDR2 YNFKEQ. CDR3 size: 15 residues. The CDR3 nucleotides are TGTGCCAGCAGCCCCTCCCGCGGGGGCCCCTACGAGCAGTACTTC. The encoded protein is CASSPSRGGPYEQYF.

This chain joins TRBV10-3 and TRBJ2-5; 13 bases map to TRBD2. Per germline, CDR1 ENHRY and CDR2 SYGVKD. V shed 2 bases, J shed 2 bases, and the junction held 11 bases outside the gene matches. The CDR3 length is 19 residues. The CDR3 spells CAISEGTSGDGVFQETQYF. CDR3 DNA: TGTGCCATCAGTGAGGGGACTAGCGGGGATGGGGTTTTTCAAGAGACCCAGTACTTC.

The CDR3 here is CASSLLAGEAGELFF. The CDR3 coding sequence is TGTGCCAGCAGCCTTCTAGCGGGAGAAGCCGGGGAGCTGTTTTTT. This chain connects TRBV7-7 to TRBJ2-2; 10 bases agree with TRBD2. This CDR3 comprises 15 residues. The germline V gene has CDR1 SSHAT and CDR2 FNYEAQ (reference sequence). The V gene end was trimmed by 5 bases and the J gene end by 6 bases; junction bases not matched to a gene: 6.

V and J are TRBV29-1 and TRBJ2-7; TRBD2 aligns across 7 bases. In germline, CDR1 is SQVTM, CDR2 ANQGSEA. The CDR3 extends over 13 amino acids. With 7 bases clipped from V and 7 bases from J, the junction kept 13 bases outside the gene matches. Here the CDR3 reads CSAIGLEHGEQYF. DNA for the CDR3: TGCAGCGCTATCGGACTAGAGCACGGTGAGCAGTACTTC.

V is TRBV19 and J is TRBJ2-1; a weak D match, TRBD1 (6 bases). V shed 5 bases and J shed 7 bases, with 24 bases lying between them. Germline V lookup: CDR1 LNHDA, CDR2 SQIVND (reference sequence). CDR3 length: 17 residues. The CDR3 nucleotides read TGTGCCAGTAGTTGGGATGGGGGCCATAGATCGGGGAATGAGCAGTTCTTC. It is translated as CASSWDGGHRSGNEQFF.

This rearrangement joins TRBV2 to TRBJ2-7; 9 positions match TRBD2. CDR3 length: 14 residues. Germline V gene sequence: CDR1 SNHLY, CDR2 FYNNEI. V trimming: 3 bases; J trimming: 2 bases; junction bases outside the gene matches: 2. CDR3 amino acids: CASSDSGRPYEQYF. As DNA, the CDR3 is TGTGCCAGCAGTGATAGCGGGAGACCCTACGAGCAGTACTTC.

This clone was detected only once. V usage is TRBV14 and J usage is TRBJ1-5, with a tentative D call TRBD1 (6 bases). The germline V gene encodes CDR1 SGHDN and CDR2 FVKESK. Trimming stripped 0 bases from V and 2 bases from J, with 14 bases between. The CDR3 contains 17 residues. CDR3: CASSQDTTGYRNQPQHF. For the CDR3, the DNA is TGTGCCAGCAGCCAAGATACGACAGGATACCGCAATCAGCCCCAGCATTTT.

This clone was observed a single time. This chain uses TRBV19 with TRBJ1-1; unclear D gene. Germline CDR1 LNHDA, CDR2 SQIVND (reference sequence). The CDR3 spans 15 residues. Deletions cut 3 bases from V and 1 base from J, with 12 bases between. The CDR3 sequence: CASSMYGSGNTEAFF. The CDR3 nucleotides are TGTGCCAGTAGTATGTATGGGTCGGGGAACACTGAAGCTTTCTTT.

The genes are TRBV6-6 and TRBJ2-1; tentative D call: TRBD2 (6 bases). Germline lookup yields CDR1 MNHNY and CDR2 SVGAGI (reference sequence). The V and J ends lost 6 bases and 0 bases respectively, with 15 bases between them. The CDR3 length is 16 residues. The CDR3 DNA reads as TGTGCCAGCAGCTCCCCGGAGGGACCCTCCTACAATGAGCAGTTCTTC. Amino acid sequence: CASSSPEGPSYNEQFF.

The chain carries TRBV6-6 and TRBJ1-4; TRBD1 aligns across 12 bases. Germline V CDR1 and CDR2: MNHNY, SVGAGI (reference sequence). J gave up 8 bases and V 6 bases, and 7 bases lay outside the gene matches. This CDR3 is 15 amino acids long. The CDR3 nucleotides are TGTGCCAGCAGGTGGAGGGGACAGGGGGCCGAAAAACTGTTTTTT. It yields the protein CASRWRGQGAEKLFF.

This clone showed up just once. The V call is TRBV18, the J call TRBJ2-3, with 7 bases matching TRBD1. The germline gives CDR1 KGHSH, CDR2 LQKENI. The CDR3 runs to 14 residues. Germline trimming cut 5 bases from V and 2 bases from J; bases unmatched to any gene: 4. The CDR3 here is CASSSTGVTDTQYF. CDR3 bases: TGTGCCAGCTCATCCACAGGGGTCACAGATACGCAGTATTTT. Full variable domain (outside the CDR3, taken from reference TRBV18 and TRBJ2-3): NAGVMQNPRHLVRRRGQEARLRCSPMKGHSHVYWYRQLPEEGLKFMVYLQKENIIDESGMPKERFSAEFPKEGPSILRIQQVVRGDSAAYFCASSSTGVTDTQYFGPGTRLTVL.

The rearrangement uses TRBV6-4 and TRBJ1-3, with TRBD1 matching over 7 bases. Trimming removed 6 bases from V and 0 bases from J; junction bases left unmatched: 5. Per the germline V gene, CDR1 is MRHNA and CDR2 is SNTAGT. There are 15 residues in the CDR3. CDR3 residues: CASRRDSRSGNTIYF. In DNA, the CDR3 is TGTGCCAGCAGACGGGACAGTCGCTCTGGAAACACCATATATTTT.

The chain has TRBV7-2 and TRBJ1-3; possible D gene TRBD1, 5 bases. The V end was cut by 2 bases, the J end by 4 bases, with 12 bases between. The germline V gene has CDR1 SGHTA and CDR2 FQGNSA. The CDR3 extends over 15 amino acids. In DNA form, the CDR3 reads TGTGCCAGCAGCTTATGGGGGGGTGAAGGAAACACCATATATTTT. Amino acid sequence: CASSLWGGEGNTIYF.

This clone showed up just once. The chain employs TRBV5-6 and TRBJ2-2; 8 bases are a match to TRBD2. CDR1 and CDR2 (germline): SGHDT, YYEEEE. The CDR3 is 16 amino acids. The V segment lost 0 bases and the J segment 5 bases; nucleotides outside the gene matches: 6. DNA of the CDR3: TGTGCCAGCAGCTTGGCCGGGAGGGGGATGACCGGGGAGCTGTTTTTT. Translated, it gives CASSLAGRGMTGELFF.

The sample holds a few counts of this clone. The V and J genes are TRBV30 and TRBJ1-1; D possibly corresponds to TRBD1 (5 bases). Between the trimmed V and J ends, which lost 8 bases and 4 bases, there was a span of 17 bases. There are 13 residues in the CDR3. CDR1 and CDR2 (germline): GTSNPN, SVGIG (reference sequence). For the CDR3, the DNA is TGTGCCCAGATCAGGGATTTGAGCACTGAAGCTTTCTTT. It translates to CAQIRDLSTEAFF.

There are a few counts of this clone. CDR3 sequence reads: CASREDSRAFF. DNA of the CDR3: TGTGCCAGCAGAGAGGACAGCCGGGCTTTCTTT. The V call is TRBV2, the J call TRBJ1-1, with D possibly TRBD1 on 6 matching bases. CDR1 is SNHLY and CDR2 is FYNNEI in the germline V gene. CDR3 length: 11 residues. Trimming took 6 bases from V and 11 from J, leaving 13 bases between them.

The chain has TRBV30 and TRBJ1-1; D is unresolved. CDR1 is GTSNPN, CDR2 SVGIG, per germline (reference sequence). Trimming removed 2 bases from V and 1 base from J, with 5 bases in between. The CDR3 contains 12 residues. CDR3 region: CAWSRENTEAFF. The CDR3 bases are TGTGCCTGGAGTCGGGAGAACACTGAAGCTTTCTTT.

This sequence joins TRBV5-4 and TRBJ2-2; 8 bases align to TRBD1. Per germline, CDR1 SGHNT and CDR2 YYREEE (reference sequence). This CDR3 has 16 residues. V dropped 5 bases and J dropped 4; count of bases not matched to a gene: 10. CDR3 bases: TGTGCCAGCAGTTATGCAGGGGGCCAGGGCACCGGGGAGCTGTTTTTT. Translation gives CASSYAGGQGTGELFF.

The V gene is TRBV6-5, the J gene TRBJ2-7; 7 bases align to TRBD1. With 10 bases clipped from V and 4 bases from J, the junction kept 13 bases outside the gene matches. Germline V gene sequence: CDR1 MNHEY, CDR2 SVGAGI. The CDR3 is 14 amino acids. Here the CDR3 reads CATHEGATPYEQYF. As DNA, the CDR3 is TGTGCCACCCATGAGGGGGCCACACCTTACGAGCAGTACTTC.

This clone was observed a few times. The V gene is TRBV4-2, the J gene TRBJ2-1; 7 positions match TRBD1. J was trimmed by 10 bases and V by 4 bases; bases with no gene match: 7. Per the germline V gene, CDR1 is LGHNA and CDR2 is YNFKEQ. The CDR3 is 13 residues long. CDR3 sequence (DNA): TGTGCCAGCAGCCCGCAAAGGGGGCTCGAGCAGTTCTTC. Translating gives CASSPQRGLEQFF.